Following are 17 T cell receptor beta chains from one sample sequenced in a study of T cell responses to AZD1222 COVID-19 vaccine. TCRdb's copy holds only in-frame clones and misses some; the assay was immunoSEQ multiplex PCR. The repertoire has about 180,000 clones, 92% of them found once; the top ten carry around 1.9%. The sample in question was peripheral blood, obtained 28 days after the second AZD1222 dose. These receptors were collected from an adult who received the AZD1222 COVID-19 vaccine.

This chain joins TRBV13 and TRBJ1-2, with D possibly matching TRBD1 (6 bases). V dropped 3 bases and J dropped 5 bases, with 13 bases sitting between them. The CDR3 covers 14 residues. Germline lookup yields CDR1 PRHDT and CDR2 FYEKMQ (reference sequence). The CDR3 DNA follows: TGTGCCAGCAGCTTGGGGGCCGGCTATTATGGCTACACCTTC. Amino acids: CASSLGAGYYGYTF.

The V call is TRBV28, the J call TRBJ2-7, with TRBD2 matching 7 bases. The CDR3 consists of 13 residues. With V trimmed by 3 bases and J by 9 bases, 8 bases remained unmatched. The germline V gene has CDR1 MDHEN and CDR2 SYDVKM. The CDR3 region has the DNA TGTGCCAGCAGTTTTATGGCGGGAGCGGTGCAGTACTTC. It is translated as CASSFMAGAVQYF.

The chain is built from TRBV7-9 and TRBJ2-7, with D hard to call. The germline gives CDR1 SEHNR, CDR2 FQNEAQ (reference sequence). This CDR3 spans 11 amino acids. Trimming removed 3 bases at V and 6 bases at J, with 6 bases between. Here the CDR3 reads CASSFDGEQYF. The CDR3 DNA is TGTGCCAGCAGCTTTGACGGCGAGCAGTACTTC.

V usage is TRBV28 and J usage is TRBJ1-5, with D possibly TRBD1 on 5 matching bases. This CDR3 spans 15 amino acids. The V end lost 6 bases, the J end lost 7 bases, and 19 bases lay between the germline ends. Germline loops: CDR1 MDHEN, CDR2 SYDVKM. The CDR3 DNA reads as TGTGCCAGCAGACCACCTGAATGGGGGTTCCAGCCCCAGCATTTT. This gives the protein CASRPPEWGFQPQHF. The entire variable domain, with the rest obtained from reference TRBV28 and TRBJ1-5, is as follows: DVKVTQSSRYLVKRTGEKVFLECVQDMDHENMFWYRQDPGLGLRLIYFSYDVKMKEKGDIPEGYSVSREKKERFSLILESASTNQTSMYLCASRPPEWGFQPQHFGDGTRLSIL.

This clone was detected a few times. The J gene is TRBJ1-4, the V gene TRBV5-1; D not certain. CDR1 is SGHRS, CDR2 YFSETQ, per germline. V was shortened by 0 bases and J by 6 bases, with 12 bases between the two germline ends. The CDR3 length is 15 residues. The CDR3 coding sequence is TGCGCCAGCAGCTTGGCGGGGATCGCCGATGAAAAACTGTTTTTT. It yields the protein CASSLAGIADEKLFF.

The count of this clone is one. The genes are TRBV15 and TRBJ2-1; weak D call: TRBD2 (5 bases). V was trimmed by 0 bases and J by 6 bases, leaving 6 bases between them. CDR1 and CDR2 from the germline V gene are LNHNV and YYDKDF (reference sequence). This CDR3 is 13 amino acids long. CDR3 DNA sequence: TGTGCCACCAGCAGAGATGGAGGCAATGAGCAGTTCTTC. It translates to CATSRDGGNEQFF.

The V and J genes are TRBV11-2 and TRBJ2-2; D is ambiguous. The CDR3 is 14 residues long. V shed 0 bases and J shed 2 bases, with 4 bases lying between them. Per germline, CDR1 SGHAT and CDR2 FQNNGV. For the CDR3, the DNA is TGTGCCAGCAGCTTAGATCTCAACACCGGGGAGCTGTTTTTT. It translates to CASSLDLNTGELFF.

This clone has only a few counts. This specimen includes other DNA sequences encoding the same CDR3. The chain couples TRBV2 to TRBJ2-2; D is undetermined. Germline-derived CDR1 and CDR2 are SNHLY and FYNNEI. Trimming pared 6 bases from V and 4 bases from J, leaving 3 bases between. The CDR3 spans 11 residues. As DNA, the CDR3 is TGTGCCAGCAGCTCCACCGGGGAGCTGTTTTTT. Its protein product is CASSSTGELFF.

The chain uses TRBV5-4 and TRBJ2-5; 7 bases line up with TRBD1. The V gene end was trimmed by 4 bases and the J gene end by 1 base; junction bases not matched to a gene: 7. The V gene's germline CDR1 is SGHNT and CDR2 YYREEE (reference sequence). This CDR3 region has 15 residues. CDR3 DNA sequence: TGTGCCAGCAGCGATCAGGGGGAGACCCAAGAGACCCAGTACTTC. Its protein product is CASSDQGETQETQYF. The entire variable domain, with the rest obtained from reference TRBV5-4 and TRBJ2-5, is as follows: ETGVTQSPTHLIKTRGQQVTLRCSSQSGHNTVSWYQQALGQGPQFIFQYYREEENGRGNFPPRFSGLQFPNYSSELNVNALELDDSALYLCASSDQGETQETQYFGPGTRLLVL.

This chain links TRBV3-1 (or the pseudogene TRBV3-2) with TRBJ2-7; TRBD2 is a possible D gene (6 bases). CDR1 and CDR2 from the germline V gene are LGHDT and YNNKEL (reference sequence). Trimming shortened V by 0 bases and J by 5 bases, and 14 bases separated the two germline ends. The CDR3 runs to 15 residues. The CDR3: CASSQERVRGNEQYF. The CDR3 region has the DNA TGTGCCAGCAGCCAAGAAAGGGTCCGGGGGAACGAGCAGTACTTC.

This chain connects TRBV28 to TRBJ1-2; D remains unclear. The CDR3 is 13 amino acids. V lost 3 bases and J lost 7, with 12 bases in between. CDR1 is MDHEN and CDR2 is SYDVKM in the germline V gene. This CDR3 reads CASSFGDGGGYTF. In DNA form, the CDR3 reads TGTGCCAGCAGTTTCGGAGACGGTGGTGGCTACACCTTC.

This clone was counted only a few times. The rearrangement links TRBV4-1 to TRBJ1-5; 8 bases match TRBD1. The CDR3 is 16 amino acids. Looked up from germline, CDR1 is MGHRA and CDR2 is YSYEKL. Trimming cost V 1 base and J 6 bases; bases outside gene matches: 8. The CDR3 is CASSQVPSRGPQPQHF. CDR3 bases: TGCGCCAGCAGCCAAGTCCCCTCCAGGGGGCCTCAGCCCCAGCATTTT.

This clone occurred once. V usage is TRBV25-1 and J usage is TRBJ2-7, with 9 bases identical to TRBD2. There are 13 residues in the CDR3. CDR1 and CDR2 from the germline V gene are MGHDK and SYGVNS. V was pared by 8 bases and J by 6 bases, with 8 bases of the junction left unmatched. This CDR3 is CASELAGWAEQYF. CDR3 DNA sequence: TGTGCCAGCGAACTAGCGGGTTGGGCCGAGCAGTACTTC.

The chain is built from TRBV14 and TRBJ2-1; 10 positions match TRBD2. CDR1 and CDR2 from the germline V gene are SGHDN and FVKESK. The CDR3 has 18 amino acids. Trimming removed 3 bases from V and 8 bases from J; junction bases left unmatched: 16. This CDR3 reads CASSQYIKSGGAEDEQFF. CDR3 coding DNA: TGTGCCAGCAGCCAGTACATAAAAAGCGGGGGGGCCGAGGATGAGCAGTTCTTC.

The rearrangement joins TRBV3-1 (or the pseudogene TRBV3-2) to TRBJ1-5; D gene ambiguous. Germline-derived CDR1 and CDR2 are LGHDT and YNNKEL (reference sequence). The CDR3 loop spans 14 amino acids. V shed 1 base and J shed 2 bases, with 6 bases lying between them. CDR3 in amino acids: CASSQGQGNQPQHF. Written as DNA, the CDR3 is TGTGCCAGCAGCCAAGGGCAGGGCAATCAGCCCCAGCATTTT.

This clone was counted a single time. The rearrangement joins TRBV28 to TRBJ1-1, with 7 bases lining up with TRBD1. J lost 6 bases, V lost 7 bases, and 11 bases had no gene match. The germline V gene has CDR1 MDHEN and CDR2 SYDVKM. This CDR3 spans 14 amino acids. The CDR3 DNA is TGTGCCAGCAACGGTGAGGGGGCGGTGGCTGAAGCTTTCTTT. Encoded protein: CASNGEGAVAEAFF.

CDR3: CASSLPLSVSGANVLTF. CDR3 DNA: TGCGCCAGCAGCCTACCCTTATCTGTCTCTGGGGCCAACGTCCTGACTTTC. This sequence joins TRBV5-1 and TRBJ2-6; D ambiguous. V lost 4 bases and J lost 0, with 14 bases in between. This CDR3 contains 17 residues. Looked up from germline, CDR1 is SGHRS and CDR2 is YFSETQ.